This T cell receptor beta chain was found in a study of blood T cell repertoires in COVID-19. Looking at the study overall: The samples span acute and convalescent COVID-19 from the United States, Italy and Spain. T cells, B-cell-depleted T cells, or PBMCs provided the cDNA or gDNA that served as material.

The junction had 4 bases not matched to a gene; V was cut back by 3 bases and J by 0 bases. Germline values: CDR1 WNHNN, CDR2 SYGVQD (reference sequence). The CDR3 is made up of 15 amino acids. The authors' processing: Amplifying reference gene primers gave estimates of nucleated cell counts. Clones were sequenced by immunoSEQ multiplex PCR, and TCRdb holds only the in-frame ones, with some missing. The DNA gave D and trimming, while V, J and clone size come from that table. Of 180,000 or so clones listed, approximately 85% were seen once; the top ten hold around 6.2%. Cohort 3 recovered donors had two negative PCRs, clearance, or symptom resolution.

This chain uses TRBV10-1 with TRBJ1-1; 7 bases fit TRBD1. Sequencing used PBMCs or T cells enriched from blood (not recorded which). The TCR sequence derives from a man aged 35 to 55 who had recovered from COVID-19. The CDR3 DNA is TGCGCCAGCAGTGACGGGACAGATATGAACACTGAAGCTTTCTTT. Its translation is CASSDGTDMNTEAFF.